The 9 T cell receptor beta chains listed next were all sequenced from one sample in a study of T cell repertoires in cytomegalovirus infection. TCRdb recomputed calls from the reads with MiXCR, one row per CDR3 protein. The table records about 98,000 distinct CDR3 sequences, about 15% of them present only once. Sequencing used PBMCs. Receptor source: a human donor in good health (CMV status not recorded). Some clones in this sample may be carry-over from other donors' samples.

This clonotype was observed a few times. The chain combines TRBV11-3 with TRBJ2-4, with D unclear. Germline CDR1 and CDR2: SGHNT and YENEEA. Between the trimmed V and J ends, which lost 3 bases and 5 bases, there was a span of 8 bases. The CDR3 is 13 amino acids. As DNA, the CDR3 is TGTGCCAGCAGCTTGGGTCCTCAAAACATTCAGTACTTC. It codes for CASSLGPQNIQYF.

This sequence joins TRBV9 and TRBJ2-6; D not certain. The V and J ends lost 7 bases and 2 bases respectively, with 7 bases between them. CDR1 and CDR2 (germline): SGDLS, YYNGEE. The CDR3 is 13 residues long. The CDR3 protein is CASLKPGANVLTF. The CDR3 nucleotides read TGTGCCAGCCTCAAACCTGGGGCCAACGTCCTGACTTTC.

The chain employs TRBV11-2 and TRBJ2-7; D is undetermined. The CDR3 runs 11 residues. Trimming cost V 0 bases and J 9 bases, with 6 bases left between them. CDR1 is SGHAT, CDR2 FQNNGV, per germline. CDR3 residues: CASSLEQRQYF. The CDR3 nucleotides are TGTGCCAGCAGCTTAGAACAGCGGCAGTACTTC.

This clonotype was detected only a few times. As DNA, the CDR3 is TGCAGCGTTGGGGCAGGACGGAACCCTAACTATGGCTACACCTTC. Its protein is CSVGAGRNPNYGYTF. The chain is built from TRBV29-1 and TRBJ1-2, with D uncertain. CDR1 and CDR2 (germline): SQVTM, ANQGSEA. The V gene lost 4 bases and the J gene lost 0 bases, with 15 bases spanning the gap. CDR3 length: 15 amino acids.

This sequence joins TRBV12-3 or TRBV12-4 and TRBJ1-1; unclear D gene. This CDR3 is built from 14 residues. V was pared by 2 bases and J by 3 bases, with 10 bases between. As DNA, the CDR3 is TGTGCCAGCAGTTTACCACCCCAGGACACTGAAGCTTTCTTT. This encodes CASSLPPQDTEAFF.

Here the CDR3 DNA reads TGTGCCAGCAGAACGACAGGGGGCACTGAAGCTTTCTTT. Translated: CASRTTGGTEAFF. The chain uses TRBV6-2 or TRBV6-3 and TRBJ1-1; 9 bases match TRBD1. The CDR3 has 13 amino acids. Trimming took 6 bases from V and 4 from J; bases not matched to a gene: 3. Per germline, CDR1 MNHEY and CDR2 SVGEGT.

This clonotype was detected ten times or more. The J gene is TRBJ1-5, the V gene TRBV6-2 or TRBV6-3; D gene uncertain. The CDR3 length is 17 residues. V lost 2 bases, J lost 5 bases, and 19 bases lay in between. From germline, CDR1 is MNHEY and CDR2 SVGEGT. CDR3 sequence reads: CASSYGQFRGVDQPQHF. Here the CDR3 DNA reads TGTGCCAGCAGTTACGGCCAGTTTCGAGGAGTAGATCAGCCCCAGCATTTT.

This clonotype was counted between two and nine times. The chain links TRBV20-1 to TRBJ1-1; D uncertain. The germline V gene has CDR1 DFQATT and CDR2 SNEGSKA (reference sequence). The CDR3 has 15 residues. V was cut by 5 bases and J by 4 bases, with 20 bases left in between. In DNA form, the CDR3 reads TGCAGTGCTCCCCGTCTGGGTTCTCGGGGCACTGAAGCTTTCTTT. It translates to CSAPRLGSRGTEAFF.

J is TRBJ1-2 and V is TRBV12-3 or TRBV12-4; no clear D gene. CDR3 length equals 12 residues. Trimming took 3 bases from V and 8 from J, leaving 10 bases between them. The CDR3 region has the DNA TGTGCCAGCAGTTTTGGTCGAGGGGGCTACACCTTC. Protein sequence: CASSFGRGGYTF.